This T cell receptor beta chain was identified in a study of CD8 T cells in Susac syndrome. Study-level findings and limits: Clonal expansion did not appear in Susac syndrome CD4+ T cell repertoires.

Germline V CDR1 and CDR2: SGHVS, FNYEAQ. This CDR3 has 18 amino acids. The junction had 9 bases not matched to a gene; V was cut back by 4 bases and J by 0 bases. As concerns this clonotype: Its specificity is unknown.

With random hexamers, reverse transcription was performed on about 0.5 to 1 ug of RNA. TCRdb analysed the immunoSEQ multiplex PCR reads with MiXCR anew, one entry per CDR3 protein. The sample contains about 190,000 distinct CDR3 sequences, more than 90% of which appear only once. The receptor's source is a human donor with Susac syndrome. The source material was CD4+ T cells from PBMCs. The chain carries TRBV7-6 and TRBJ2-7; 13 nucleotides match TRBD2. CDR3 sequence (DNA): TGTGCCAGCAGCTCTCCCGGGACTAGCGGGACCTTCTCCTACGAGCAGTACTTC. Translated: CASSSPGTSGTFSYEQYF. Based on the CDR3 plus reference TRBV7-6 and TRBJ2-7, the full variable domain is GAGVSQSPRYKVTKRGQDVALRCDPISGHVSLYWYRQALGQGPEFLTYFNYEAQQDKSGLPNDRFSAERPEGSISTLTIQRTEQRDSAMYRCASSSPGTSGTFSYEQYFGPGTRLTVT.